These 3 T cell receptor beta chains share one sample of origin, sequenced in a study of shared clonotypes between healthy human individuals. Generated by immunoSEQ multiplex PCR, the TCRdb table keeps only in-frame clones and is missing some. Of more than 150,000 clones in the sample, roughly 91% were seen once. The sequenced material came from naive CD4+ T cells sorted from blood. Subset given: CD45RA+ positively selected. The receptors shown here come from a woman in her thirties in good health.

Only one count was recorded for this clone. This chain connects TRBV6-1 to TRBJ2-5; 7 nucleotides align to TRBD1. The CDR3 runs 16 residues. The V segment lost 2 bases and the J segment 2 bases; nucleotides outside the gene matches: 8. The V gene's germline CDR1 is MNHNS and CDR2 SASEGT. The CDR3 region is CASSEMYRGLQETQYF. DNA of the CDR3: TGTGCCAGCAGTGAAATGTACAGGGGCCTACAAGAGACCCAGTACTTC.

The chain carries TRBV28 and TRBJ1-5; no reliable D call. Deletions cut 6 bases from V and 3 bases from J, with 12 bases between. The germline V gene has CDR1 MDHEN and CDR2 SYDVKM. The CDR3 is 14 amino acids. The chain's CDR3 is CASSTNRDNQPQHF. In DNA form, the CDR3 reads TGTGCCAGCAGCACCAACAGAGACAATCAGCCCCAGCATTTT.

This chain joins TRBV20-1 and TRBJ2-1; TRBD2 is a possible D gene (6 bases). This CDR3 region has 11 residues. The germline CDR1 and CDR2 sequences are DFQATT and SNEGSKA (reference sequence). Trimming stripped 5 bases from V and 6 bases from J, with 8 bases between. CDR3 sequence: CSAGDFNEQFF. The CDR3 DNA reads as TGCAGTGCTGGGGACTTCAATGAGCAGTTCTTC.